The rows below give T cell receptor beta chains drawn from one sample of a study of cytomegalovirus exposure and HLA in healthy donors. Assay used: immunoSEQ multiplex PCR; TCRdb lists only in-frame clones, some missing. The top ten hold under 1.5% of the sample, which has 99,000 or so clones, nearly 80% seen once. Material for sequencing was PBMCs. Receptors were obtained from a man younger than 45 in good health and CMV-seronegative. Each CDR3 is given with its conserved first and last residue. The D gene is left open where the match is weak. Clone size is given for some rows only: seen once, a few or many times, or a class if the clone is expanded.

v_call	d_call	clone_size	j_call	cdr3_aa	cdr3_nt
TRBV29-1	TRBD1	NA	TRBJ2-7	CSVVDRASSYEQYF	TGCAGCGTTGTGGACAGGGCCTCTTCCTACGAGCAGTACTTC
TRBV19	TRBD2	once	TRBJ2-7	CASSDKAGVWYEQYF	TGTGCCAGTAGCGATAAAGCGGGAGTCTGGTACGAGCAGTACTTC
TRBV4-3	TRBD2	few	TRBJ2-3	CASSPQLAGGTDTQYF	TGCGCCAGCAGCCCCCAACTAGCGGGAGGCACAGATACGCAGTATTTT
TRBV27	NA	NA	TRBJ1-2	CASSLIREANYGYTF	TGTGCCAGCAGTTTAATCAGGGAAGCTAACTATGGCTACACCTTC
TRBV7-6	TRBD1	NA	TRBJ2-7	CASSSGTGPEEAYEQYF	TGTGCCAGCAGCTCCGGGACAGGGCCCGAAGAAGCCTACGAGCAGTACTTC
TRBV4-1	NA	NA	TRBJ1-2	CASSQVQGWYTF	TGCGCCAGCAGCCAAGTACAGGGCTGGTACACCTTC
TRBV5-4	TRBD1	NA	TRBJ2-7	CASSFPGQGYEQYF	TGTGCCAGCAGCTTCCCGGGACAGGGTTACGAGCAGTACTTC
TRBV5-1	TRBD1	NA	TRBJ2-5	CASSLQGQDQETQYF	TGCGCCAGCAGCCTCCAGGGACAGGATCAAGAGACCCAGTACTTC
TRBV5-4	TRBD1	NA	TRBJ1-2	CASSHTGGGDGYTF	TGTGCCAGCAGTCATACAGGGGGCGGAGATGGCTACACCTTC
TRBV19	TRBD2	few	TRBJ2-4	CASSLIAGVKDIQYF	TGTGCCAGTAGTTTAATAGCGGGGGTAAAGGACATTCAGTACTTC
TRBV5-4	NA	NA	TRBJ2-7	CASSPPGIRSYEQYF	TGTGCCAGCAGCCCGCCCGGGATCCGCTCCTACGAGCAGTACTTC
TRBV5-6	NA	NA	TRBJ2-5	CASSLADRIWTQYF	TGTGCCAGCAGCTTGGCAGACAGGATATGGACCCAGTACTTC
TRBV28	TRBD2	NA	TRBJ2-1	CASSLVLPRLAGGGSYNEQFF	TGTGCCAGCAGTTTGGTATTACCTAGGCTAGCGGGAGGAGGCTCCTACAATGAGCAGTTCTTC
TRBV5-4	TRBD1	NA	TRBJ2-1	CASSFRTGSYNEQFF	TGTGCCAGCAGCTTCAGGACAGGGTCCTACAATGAGCAGTTCTTC
TRBV28	NA	NA	TRBJ2-7	CASRDGTQASYEQYF	TGTGCCAGCAGGGACGGGACACAAGCGTCCTACGAGCAGTACTTC
TRBV27	NA	NA	TRBJ2-1	CASSFATGNEQFF	TGTGCCAGCAGTTTCGCGACTGGAAATGAGCAGTTCTTC
TRBV18	TRBD2	NA	TRBJ2-7	CASSPQDWAGGSYEQYF	TGTGCCAGCTCACCACAGGACTGGGCGGGAGGGTCCTACGAGCAGTACTTC
TRBV25-1	NA	NA	TRBJ2-7	CASSENSNEQYF	TGTGCCAGCAGTGAAAACAGTAACGAGCAGTACTTC
TRBV29-1	NA	NA	TRBJ1-1	CSVEVQVPRAFF	TGCAGCGTTGAAGTTCAGGTACCTCGGGCTTTCTTT
TRBV19	TRBD1	NA	TRBJ1-5	CATAFRLGQGSNRPQHF	TGTGCCACCGCCTTTAGGTTGGGACAGGGTAGCAATCGACCCCAGCATTTT
TRBV5-8	NA	NA	TRBJ1-1	CASSLGESTEAFF	TGTGCCAGCAGCTTGGGGGAGAGCACTGAAGCTTTCTTT
TRBV11-2	TRBD1	few	TRBJ2-7	CASSNPGQEYEQYF	TGTGCCAGCAGCAACCCGGGACAGGAATACGAGCAGTACTTC
TRBV28	TRBD1	NA	TRBJ2-7	CASSLAGQGYEQYF	TGTGCCAGCAGCCTTGCGGGACAGGGCTACGAGCAGTACTTC
TRBV5-6	NA	NA	TRBJ1-2	CASSSRVYGYTF	TGTGCCAGCAGCTCCAGGGTCTATGGCTACACCTTC
TRBV9	NA	NA	TRBJ2-5	CASSGNQGYQETQYF	TGTGCCAGCAGCGGAAATCAGGGGTACCAAGAGACCCAGTACTTC
TRBV27	NA	NA	TRBJ1-1	CASRTSAGGIGTEAFF	TGTGCCAGCAGAACTAGTGCCGGGGGAATTGGTACTGAAGCTTTCTTT
TRBV5-4	TRBD1	NA	TRBJ1-3	CASRPDRGPGNTIYF	TGTGCCAGCAGACCGGACAGGGGGCCAGGAAACACCATATATTTT
TRBV28	NA	NA	TRBJ2-7	CASSLRGYSYEQYF	TGTGCCAGCAGTTTACGGGGATACTCCTACGAGCAGTACTTC
TRBV13	NA	NA	TRBJ2-7	CASSLGGQGLLYEQYF	TGTGCCAGCAGCTTAGGTGGGCAGGGCCTACTTTACGAGCAGTACTTC
TRBV4-3	TRBD2	NA	TRBJ2-3	CASSQERETFVTDTQYF	TGCGCCAGCAGCCAAGAGCGGGAGACCTTCGTCACAGATACGCAGTATTTT
TRBV9	TRBD1	NA	TRBJ2-7	CASSVTGSPFYEQYF	TGTGCCAGCAGCGTGACAGGGTCCCCTTTCTACGAGCAGTACTTC
TRBV19	TRBD2	NA	TRBJ2-3	CASSIGGFTDTQYF	TGTGCCAGTAGTATCGGGGGGTTCACAGATACGCAGTATTTT
TRBV4-3	TRBD2	NA	TRBJ2-3	CASSQTGLERGTQYF	TGCGCCAGCAGCCAAACGGGACTAGAGCGGGGCACGCAGTATTTT
TRBV6-5	TRBD1	NA	TRBJ1-2	CASRRDSIYGYTF	TGTGCCAGCAGGAGGGACAGCATTTATGGCTACACCTTC
TRBV7-9	NA	NA	TRBJ1-1	CASSTGARNTEAFF	TGTGCCAGCAGCACAGGAGCGAGAAACACTGAAGCTTTCTTT
TRBV4-1	NA	NA	TRBJ1-2	CASSQVGGRDGYTF	TGCGCCAGCAGCCAAGTTGGGGGGAGGGATGGCTACACCTTC
TRBV27	TRBD2	few	TRBJ2-7	CASRIPTSGKTYEQYF	TGTGCCAGCAGAATCCCAACTAGCGGCAAAACCTACGAGCAGTACTTC
TRBV29-1	TRBD2	NA	TRBJ2-5	CSGDRGGGSETQYF	TGCAGCGGGGATCGTGGGGGAGGGAGCGAGACCCAGTACTTC
TRBV29-1	TRBD2	NA	TRBJ2-7	CSVEEVGGGQYEQYF	TGCAGCGTTGAAGAAGTGGGCGGGGGGCAGTACGAGCAGTACTTC
TRBV6-5	TRBD2	once	TRBJ2-7	CASSLADPYEQYF	TGTGCCAGCAGTCTAGCGGATCCCTACGAGCAGTACTTC
TRBV9	NA	NA	TRBJ2-7	CASSVSTGGAYEQYF	TGTGCCAGCAGCGTTTCGACAGGTGGAGCCTACGAGCAGTACTTC
TRBV5-4	TRBD1	NA	TRBJ1-1	CASTSYDRGGEAFF	TGTGCCAGCACGAGCTACGATCGAGGGGGCGAAGCTTTCTTT
TRBV9	NA	NA	TRBJ1-6	CASSANRDSPLHF	TGTGCCAGCAGCGCCAACAGGGATTCACCCCTCCACTTT
TRBV7-2	TRBD2	NA	TRBJ2-3	CASRDSGSLDTQYF	TGTGCCAGCAGAGATAGCGGGAGTTTAGATACGCAGTATTTT
TRBV4-3	NA	NA	TRBJ2-7	CASSQEGAPSYEQYF	TGCGCCAGCAGCCAGGAGGGGGCTCCCTCCTACGAGCAGTACTTC
TRBV18	TRBD1	few	TRBJ1-1	CASSPSEGAGTEAFF	TGTGCCAGCTCACCGTCGGAGGGGGCCGGTACCGAAGCTTTCTTT
TRBV4-3	TRBD2	NA	TRBJ2-1	CASSQTLLAGAAYNEQFF	TGCGCCAGCAGCCAAACCCTACTAGCGGGCGCTGCCTACAATGAGCAGTTCTTC
TRBV28	TRBD2	few	TRBJ2-1	CASSFLVAGVSDEQFF	TGTGCCAGCAGTTTCCTGGTAGCGGGAGTCTCGGATGAGCAGTTCTTC
TRBV5-4	TRBD2	NA	TRBJ2-7	CASSLGGGVDYEQYF	TGTGCCAGCAGCTTGGGGGGAGGGGTCGACTACGAGCAGTACTTC
TRBV5-5	NA	few	TRBJ1-4	CASSRRDIINEKLFF	TGTGCCAGCAGTCGCCGGGACATCATAAATGAAAAACTGTTTTTT
TRBV4-1	NA	NA	TRBJ2-6	CASRGDGFFGANVLTF	TGCGCCAGCAGAGGAGACGGCTTTTTTGGGGCCAACGTCCTGACTTTC
TRBV5-4	NA	NA	TRBJ2-7	CASKDSSYEQYF	TGTGCCAGCAAGGACAGCTCCTACGAGCAGTACTTC
TRBV2	NA	NA	TRBJ1-1	CASTQRGFEAFF	TGTGCCAGCACCCAACGGGGTTTTGAAGCTTTCTTT
TRBV4-2	TRBD2	NA	TRBJ2-7	CASSPGLANSYEQYF	TGTGCCAGCAGCCCTGGACTAGCGAACTCCTACGAGCAGTACTTC
TRBV10-2	NA	NA	TRBJ1-6	CASIAGVDPNSPLHF	TGCGCCAGCATAGCAGGGGTGGATCCTAATTCACCCCTCCACTTT
TRBV7-9	TRBD1	NA	TRBJ2-5	CASSYTGGLETQYF	TGTGCCAGCAGCTATACAGGGGGCCTTGAGACCCAGTACTTC
TRBV28	TRBD1	once	TRBJ2-2	CASSRGTGLGTGELFF	TGTGCCAGCAGTAGAGGGACAGGGTTGGGCACCGGGGAGCTGTTTTTT